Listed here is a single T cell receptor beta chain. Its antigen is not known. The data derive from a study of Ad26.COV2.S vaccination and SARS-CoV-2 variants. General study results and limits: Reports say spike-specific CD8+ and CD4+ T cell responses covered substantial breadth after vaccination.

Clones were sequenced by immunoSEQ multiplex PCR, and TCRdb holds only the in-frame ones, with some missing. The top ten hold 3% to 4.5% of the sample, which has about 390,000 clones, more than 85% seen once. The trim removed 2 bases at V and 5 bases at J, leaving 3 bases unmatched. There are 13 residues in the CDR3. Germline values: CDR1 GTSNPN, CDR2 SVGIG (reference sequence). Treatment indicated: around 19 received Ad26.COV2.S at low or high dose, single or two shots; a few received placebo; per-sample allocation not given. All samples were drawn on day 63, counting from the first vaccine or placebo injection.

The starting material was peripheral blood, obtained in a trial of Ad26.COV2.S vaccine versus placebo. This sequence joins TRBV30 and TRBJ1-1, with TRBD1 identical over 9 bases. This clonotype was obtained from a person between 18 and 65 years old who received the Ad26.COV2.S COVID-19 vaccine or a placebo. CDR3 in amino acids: CAWSPDRGTEAFF. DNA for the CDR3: TGTGCCTGGAGTCCCGACAGGGGGACTGAAGCTTTCTTT.